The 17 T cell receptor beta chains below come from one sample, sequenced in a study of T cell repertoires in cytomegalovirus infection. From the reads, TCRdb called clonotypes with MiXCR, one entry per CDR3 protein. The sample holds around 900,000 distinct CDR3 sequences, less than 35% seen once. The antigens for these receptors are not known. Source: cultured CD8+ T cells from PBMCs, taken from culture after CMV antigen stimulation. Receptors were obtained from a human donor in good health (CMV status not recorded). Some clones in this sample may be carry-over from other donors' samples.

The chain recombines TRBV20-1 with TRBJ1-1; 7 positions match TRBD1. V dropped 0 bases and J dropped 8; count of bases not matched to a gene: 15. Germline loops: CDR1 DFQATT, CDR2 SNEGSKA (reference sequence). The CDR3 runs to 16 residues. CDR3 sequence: CSARDPDRILFWEAFF. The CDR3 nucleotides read TGCAGTGCTAGAGACCCGGACAGGATCCTGTTTTGGGAAGCTTTCTTT.

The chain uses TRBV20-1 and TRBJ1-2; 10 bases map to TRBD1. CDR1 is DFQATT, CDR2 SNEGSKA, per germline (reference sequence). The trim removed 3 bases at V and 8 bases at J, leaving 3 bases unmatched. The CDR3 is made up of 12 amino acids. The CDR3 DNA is TGCAGTGCTAGGTGGACAGGGGGGGGCTACACCTTC. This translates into CSARWTGGGYTF.

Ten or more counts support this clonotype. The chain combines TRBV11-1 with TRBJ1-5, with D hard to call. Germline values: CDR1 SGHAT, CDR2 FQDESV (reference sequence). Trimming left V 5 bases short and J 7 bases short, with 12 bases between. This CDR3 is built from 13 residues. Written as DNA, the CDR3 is TGTGCCAGCAGCCTCTTTTCCACCCAGCCCCAGCATTTT. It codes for CASSLFSTQPQHF.

CDR3 bases: TGTGCCAGCAACTTCCCGGGGGGGGCACAAGAGACCCAGTACTTC. Amino acid sequence: CASNFPGGAQETQYF. V gene TRBV7-9 combines with J gene TRBJ2-5; TRBD2 matches at 8 bases. Germline V gene sequence: CDR1 SEHNR, CDR2 FQNEAQ (reference sequence). This CDR3 region has 15 residues. V was pared by 7 bases and J by 2 bases, with 9 bases of the junction left unmatched.

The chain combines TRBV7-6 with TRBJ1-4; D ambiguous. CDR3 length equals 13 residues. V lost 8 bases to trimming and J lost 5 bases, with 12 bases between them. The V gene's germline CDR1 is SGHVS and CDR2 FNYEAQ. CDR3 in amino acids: CASSPDGNEKLFF. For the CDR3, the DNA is TGTGCCAGCTCCCCTGACGGAAATGAAAAACTGTTTTTT. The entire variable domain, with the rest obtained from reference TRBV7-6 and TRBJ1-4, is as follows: GAGVSQSPRYKVTKRGQDVALRCDPISGHVSLYWYRQALGQGPEFLTYFNYEAQQDKSGLPNDRFSAERPEGSISTLTIQRTEQRDSAMYRCASSPDGNEKLFFGSGTQLSVL.

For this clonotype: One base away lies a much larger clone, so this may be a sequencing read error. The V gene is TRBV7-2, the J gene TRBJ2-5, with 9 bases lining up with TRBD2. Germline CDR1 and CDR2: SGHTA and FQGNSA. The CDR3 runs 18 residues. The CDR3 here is CASSLGLRASGEQETRYF. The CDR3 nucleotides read TGTGCCAGCAGCTTAGGTCTGAGGGCTAGCGGGGAACAAGAGACCCGGTACTTC.

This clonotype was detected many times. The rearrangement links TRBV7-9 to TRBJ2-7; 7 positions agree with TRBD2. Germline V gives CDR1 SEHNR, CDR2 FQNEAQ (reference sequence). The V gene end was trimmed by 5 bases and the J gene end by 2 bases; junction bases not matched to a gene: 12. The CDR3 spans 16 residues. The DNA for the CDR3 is TGTGCCAGCAGCACAACCGGGAGGCAGGGTCCCTACGAGCAGTACGTC. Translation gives CASSTTGRQGPYEQYV.

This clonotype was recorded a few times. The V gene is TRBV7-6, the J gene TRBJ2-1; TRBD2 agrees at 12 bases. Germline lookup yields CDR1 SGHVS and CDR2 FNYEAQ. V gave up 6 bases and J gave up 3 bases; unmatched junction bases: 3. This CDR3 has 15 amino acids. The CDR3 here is CASRSTSGGYNEQFF. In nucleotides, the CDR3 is TGTGCCAGCAGGTCGACTAGCGGGGGCTACAATGAGCAGTTCTTC.

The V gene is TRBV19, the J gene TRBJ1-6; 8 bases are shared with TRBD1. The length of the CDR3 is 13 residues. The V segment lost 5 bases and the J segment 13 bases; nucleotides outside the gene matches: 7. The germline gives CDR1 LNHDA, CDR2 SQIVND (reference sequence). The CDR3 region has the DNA TGTGCCAGTAGTCTCAGGGGGCGGCCCCCCCTCCACTTT. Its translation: CASSLRGRPPLHF. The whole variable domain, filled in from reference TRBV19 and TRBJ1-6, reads DGGITQSPKYLFRKEGQNVTLSCEQNLNHDAMYWYRQDPGQGLRLIYYSQIVNDFQKGDIAEGYSVSREKKESFPLTVTSAQKNPTAFYLCASSLRGRPPLHFGNGTRLTVT.

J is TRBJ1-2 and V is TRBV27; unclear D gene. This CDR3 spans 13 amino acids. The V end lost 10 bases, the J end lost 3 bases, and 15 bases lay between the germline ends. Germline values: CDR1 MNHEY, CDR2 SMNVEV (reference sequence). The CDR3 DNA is TGTGCCACCCGGACCCTTGCTGACTATGGCTACACCTTC. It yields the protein CATRTLADYGYTF.

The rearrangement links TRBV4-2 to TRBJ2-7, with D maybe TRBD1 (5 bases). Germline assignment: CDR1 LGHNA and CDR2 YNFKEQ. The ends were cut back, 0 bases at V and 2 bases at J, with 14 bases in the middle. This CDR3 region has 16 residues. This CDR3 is CASSQDVQGVTYEQYF. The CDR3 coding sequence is TGTGCCAGCAGCCAAGATGTACAAGGGGTCACCTACGAGCAGTACTTC.

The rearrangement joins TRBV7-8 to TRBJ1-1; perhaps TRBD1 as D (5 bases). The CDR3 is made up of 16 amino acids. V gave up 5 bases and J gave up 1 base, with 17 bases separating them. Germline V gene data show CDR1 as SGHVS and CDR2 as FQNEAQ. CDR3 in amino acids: CASSRDPGTSNTEAFF. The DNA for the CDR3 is TGTGCCAGCAGCCGGGACCCTGGGACGTCGAACACTGAAGCTTTCTTT. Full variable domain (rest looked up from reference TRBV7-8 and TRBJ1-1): GAGVSQSPRYKVAKRGQDVALRCDPISGHVSLFWYQQALGQGPEFLTYFQNEAQLDKSGLPSDRFFAERPEGSVSTLKIQRTQQEDSAVYLCASSRDPGTSNTEAFFGQGTRLTVV.

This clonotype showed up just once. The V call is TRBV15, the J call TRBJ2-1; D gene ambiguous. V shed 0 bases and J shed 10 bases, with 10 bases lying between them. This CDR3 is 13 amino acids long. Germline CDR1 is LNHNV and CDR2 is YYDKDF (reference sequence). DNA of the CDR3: TGTGCCACCAGCAGAGATCGCCGCTGGGAGCAGTTCTTC. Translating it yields CATSRDRRWEQFF.

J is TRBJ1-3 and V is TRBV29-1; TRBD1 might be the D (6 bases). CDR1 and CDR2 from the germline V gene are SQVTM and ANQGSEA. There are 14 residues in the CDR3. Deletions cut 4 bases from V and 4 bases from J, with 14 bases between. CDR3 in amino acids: CSVVGTPEGNTIYF. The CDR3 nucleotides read TGCAGCGTTGTTGGGACACCGGAGGGAAACACCATATATTTT.

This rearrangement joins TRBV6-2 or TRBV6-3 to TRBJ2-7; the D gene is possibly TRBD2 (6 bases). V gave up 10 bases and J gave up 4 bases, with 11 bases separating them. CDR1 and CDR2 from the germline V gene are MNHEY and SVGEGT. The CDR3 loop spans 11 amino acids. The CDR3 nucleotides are TGTGCCACCGTCGGGGGTTACGAGCAGTACGTC. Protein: CATVGGYEQYV.

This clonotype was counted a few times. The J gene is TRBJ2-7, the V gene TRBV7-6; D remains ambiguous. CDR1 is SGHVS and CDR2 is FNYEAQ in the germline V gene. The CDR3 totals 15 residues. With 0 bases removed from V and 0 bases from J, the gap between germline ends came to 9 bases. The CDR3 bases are TGTGCCAGCAGCTTAGCGGGGATTAGCTCCTACGAGCAGTACTTC. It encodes CASSLAGISSYEQYF.

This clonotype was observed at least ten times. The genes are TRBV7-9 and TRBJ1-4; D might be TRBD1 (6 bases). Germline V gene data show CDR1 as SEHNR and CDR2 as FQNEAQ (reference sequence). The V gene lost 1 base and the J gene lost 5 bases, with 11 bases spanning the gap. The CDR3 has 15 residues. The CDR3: CASSLETGRNEKLFF. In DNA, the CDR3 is TGTGCCAGCAGCTTAGAGACAGGCCGAAATGAAAAACTGTTTTTT. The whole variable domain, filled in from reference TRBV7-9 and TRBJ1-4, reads DTGVSQNPRHKITKRGQNVTFRCDPISEHNRLYWYRQTLGQGPEFLTYFQNEAQLEKSRLLSDRFSAERPKGSFSTLEIQRTEQGDSAMYLCASSLETGRNEKLFFGSGTQLSVL.